The 11 T cell receptor beta chains presented below share a single source sample, sequenced in a study of blood T cell repertoires in COVID-19 (dated by TCRdb to 2019 to 2021). The library was obtained by the immunoSEQ multiplex PCR assay. Imported from immuneACCESS, the table was reduced by TCRdb to in-frame sequences with V and J called. These copies leave out some clones; in studies compared against another copy, an unresolved V gene accounts for under half, and the cause of the remainder is not known. The sample contains about 120,000 clones, 65% to 80% of them found a single time. The ten largest make up 5.5% to 7% of the sample. Sequencing input: peripheral blood. The origin of the receptors is a man between 70 and 80 years old with acute or convalescent COVID-19.

The rearrangement links TRBV11-2 to TRBJ1-5; possible D gene TRBD1, 6 bases. The germline V and J ends were trimmed by 4 bases and 7 bases, with 17 bases remaining between them. Germline V CDR1 and CDR2: SGHAT, FQNNGV. CDR3 size: 15 residues. CDR3 loop: CASSSLQGLGQPQHF. The CDR3 nucleotides are TGTGCCAGCAGCTCCCTCCAGGGGCTCGGGCAGCCCCAGCATTTT.

This chain connects TRBV9 to TRBJ2-2, with TRBD2 as a possible D gene (6 bases). V lost 0 bases to trimming and J lost 4 bases, with 13 bases between them. This CDR3 region has 16 residues. Germline CDR1 is SGDLS and CDR2 is YYNGEE. The CDR3 loop is CASSVADGGVTGELFF. CDR3 nucleotide sequence: TGTGCCAGCAGCGTAGCCGACGGGGGAGTCACCGGGGAGCTGTTTTTT.

In this sample, this clone turned up a few times. The chain employs TRBV28 and TRBJ2-7; TRBD2 matches 7 bases. This CDR3 comprises 14 residues. The V and J ends lost 2 bases and 3 bases, in that order; junction bases with no gene match: 4. Germline V gene lookup returns CDR1 MDHEN and CDR2 SYDVKM. The CDR3 DNA reads TGTGCCAGCAGTTTAGGGGGAGGGTACTACGAGCAGTACTTC. Protein product: CASSLGGGYYEQYF.

The chain combines TRBV28 with TRBJ1-4; 9 bases align to TRBD1. Germline V gives CDR1 MDHEN, CDR2 SYDVKM. This CDR3 spans 13 amino acids. V gave up 7 bases and J gave up 8 bases; unmatched junction bases: 5. CDR3 loop: CASKGTGSEKLFF. For the CDR3, the DNA is TGTGCCAGCAAGGGGACAGGGAGCGAAAAACTGTTTTTT.

This clone was seen only a few times. This sequence joins TRBV27 and TRBJ2-7; TRBD2 matches at 10 bases. CDR3 length: 16 amino acids. Per germline, CDR1 MNHEY and CDR2 SMNVEV (reference sequence). The V and J ends lost 6 bases and 2 bases, in that order; junction bases with no gene match: 10. CDR3 nucleotides: TGTGCCAGCAGCCCCAGCGGGGGGGAAAGAACCTACGAGCAGTACTTC. Amino acids: CASSPSGGERTYEQYF.

This clone was seen only a few times. The rearrangement joins TRBV19 to TRBJ1-1; the D gene is possibly TRBD1 (6 bases). The V end lost 5 bases, the J end lost 7 bases, and 11 bases lay between the germline ends. The CDR3 covers 12 residues. CDR1 is LNHDA, CDR2 SQIVND, per germline (reference sequence). The CDR3 sequence is CASSGHRDEAFF. For the CDR3, the DNA is TGTGCCAGTAGTGGGCACAGGGATGAAGCTTTCTTT.

This sequence joins TRBV9 and TRBJ2-3, with 9 bases lining up with TRBD2. Germline V gene lookup returns CDR1 SGDLS and CDR2 YYNGEE. The V and J ends lost 0 bases and 5 bases, in that order; junction bases with no gene match: 7. CDR3 length equals 16 residues. The CDR3 DNA reads TGTGCCAGCAGCGTAGGTCAGCGGGGGGCGGAAGATACGCAGTATTTT. Translation: CASSVGQRGAEDTQYF.

The rearrangement uses TRBV11-2 and TRBJ2-5; 10 nucleotides line up with TRBD2. Germline loops: CDR1 SGHAT, CDR2 FQNNGV. The CDR3 has 17 residues. V lost 5 bases, J lost 5 bases, and 14 bases stayed unmatched. CDR3 sequence reads: CASSPGSLAGASETQYF. CDR3 nucleotide sequence: TGTGCCAGCAGCCCAGGCTCCCTAGCGGGGGCCTCGGAGACCCAGTACTTC.

The chain links TRBV7-9 to TRBJ2-1; 7 bases match TRBD2. Germline assignment: CDR1 SEHNR and CDR2 FQNEAQ (reference sequence). The CDR3 is 15 amino acids. With V trimmed by 3 bases and J by 4 bases, 6 bases remained unmatched. The CDR3 bases are TGTGCCAGCAGCTTTGGGGCGGGAGTGTACAATGAGCAGTTCTTC. Protein: CASSFGAGVYNEQFF.

This clone came up a few times. The J gene is TRBJ2-7, the V gene TRBV7-8; 8 nucleotides line up with TRBD1. From germline, CDR1 is SGHVS and CDR2 FQNEAQ. The CDR3 runs to 14 residues. After removal of 5 bases from V and 3 bases from J, the junction contained 6 bases not matched to a gene. CDR3 region: CASSEWDRLYEQYF. In DNA form, the CDR3 reads TGTGCCAGCAGCGAATGGGACAGGCTCTACGAGCAGTACTTC.

J is TRBJ1-6 and V is TRBV7-2, with D perhaps TRBD1 (5 bases). The germline gives CDR1 SGHTA, CDR2 FQGNSA. CDR3 length equals 14 residues. Trimming took 4 bases from V and 9 from J, leaving 13 bases between them. For the CDR3, the DNA is TGTGCCAGCAGCTCCGGGACGGGAGGTTCACCCCTCCACTTT. Protein sequence: CASSSGTGGSPLHF.